A selection of T cell receptor beta chains follows, all from one sample in a study of cytomegalovirus exposure and HLA in healthy donors. Assay: immunoSEQ multiplex PCR; the TCRdb copy retains only in-frame clones and omits some. The table lists about 220,000 clones, around nine tenths of them singletons. Sequenced input: PBMCs. Receptors originate from a man younger than 35 in good health and CMV-seronegative. The CDR3 runs from the conserved cysteine through the conserved F or W. A D gene is named only where the DNA matches it firmly. Rows give clone size only sometimes, using once, few, many, or a class for an expanded clone.

CDR3aa: CASSPPGVRGYGYTF
CDR3nt: TGTGCCAGCTCACCGCCAGGGGTGAGAGGCTATGGCTACACCTTC
d_gene: .
j_gene: TRBJ1-2
v_gene: TRBV18
abundance: .

CDR3aa: CASSLTGSSGNTIYF
CDR3nt: TGTGCCAGCAGTTTAACAGGGAGCTCTGGAAACACCATATATTTT
d_gene: .
j_gene: TRBJ1-3
v_gene: TRBV27
abundance: .

CDR3aa: CASTRDRNTDTQYF
CDR3nt: TGTGCCAGCACACGGGACAGAAACACAGATACGCAGTATTTT
d_gene: TRBD1
j_gene: TRBJ2-3
v_gene: TRBV2
abundance: .

CDR3aa: CASSLSGGWNTGELFF
CDR3nt: TGTGCCAGCAGTTTATCGGGGGGGTGGAACACCGGGGAGCTGTTTTTT
d_gene: TRBD2
j_gene: TRBJ2-2
v_gene: TRBV27
abundance: .

CDR3aa: CASSFTGASYEQYF
CDR3nt: TGTGCCAGCAGCTTTACAGGGGCCTCCTACGAGCAGTACTTC
d_gene: TRBD1
j_gene: TRBJ2-7
v_gene: TRBV27
abundance: .

CDR3aa: CASSSGQSQETQYF
CDR3nt: TGTGCCAGCAGTTCCGGACAGAGCCAAGAGACCCAGTACTTC
d_gene: .
j_gene: TRBJ2-5
v_gene: TRBV28
abundance: .

CDR3aa: CASSVGQYNEQFF
CDR3nt: TGTGCCAGCTCAGTCGGACAGTACAATGAGCAGTTCTTC
d_gene: .
j_gene: TRBJ2-1
v_gene: TRBV18
abundance: .

CDR3aa: CASTGGINQPQHF
CDR3nt: TGTGCCAGCACAGGGGGAATCAATCAGCCCCAGCATTTT
d_gene: TRBD1
j_gene: TRBJ1-5
v_gene: TRBV2
abundance: few

CDR3aa: CASSLLASGIGDEQFF
CDR3nt: TGTGCCAGCAGTCTTTTGGCTAGCGGGATTGGAGATGAGCAGTTCTTC
d_gene: TRBD2
j_gene: TRBJ2-1
v_gene: TRBV28
abundance: .

CDR3aa: CASSLDRTGRAFF
CDR3nt: TGTGCCAGCAGTTTAGACCGGACAGGGCGAGCTTTCTTT
d_gene: TRBD1
j_gene: TRBJ1-1
v_gene: TRBV6-5
abundance: .

CDR3aa: CSASQLDRAFF
CDR3nt: TGCAGTGCTAGTCAATTGGACAGGGCGTTCTTC
d_gene: TRBD1
j_gene: TRBJ2-1
v_gene: TRBV20-1
abundance: .

CDR3aa: CASSVSSGRGNEQFF
CDR3nt: TGTGCCAGTAGTGTCTCTAGCGGGAGGGGGAATGAGCAGTTCTTC
d_gene: TRBD2
j_gene: TRBJ2-1
v_gene: TRBV19
abundance: few

CDR3aa: CASSIRGQAGEKLFF
CDR3nt: TGTGCCAGCAGCATTCGAGGACAGGCGGGTGAAAAACTGTTTTTT
d_gene: TRBD1
j_gene: TRBJ1-4
v_gene: TRBV9
abundance: .

CDR3aa: CASSAQTDQPQHF
CDR3nt: TGTGCCAGCAGTGCACAGACAGATCAGCCCCAGCATTTT
d_gene: .
j_gene: TRBJ1-5
v_gene: TRBV6-1
abundance: .

CDR3aa: CASESWDIVNEQYF
CDR3nt: TGCGCCAGCGAGTCTTGGGACATCGTAAACGAGCAGTACTTC
d_gene: .
j_gene: TRBJ2-7
v_gene: TRBV23-1
abundance: .

CDR3aa: CASSYIENTEAFF
CDR3nt: TGTGCCAGCAGTTACATCGAGAACACTGAAGCTTTCTTT
d_gene: .
j_gene: TRBJ1-1
v_gene: TRBV27
abundance: .

CDR3aa: CASTRRENNEQFF
CDR3nt: TGTGCCAGCACCCGGCGGGAGAACAATGAGCAGTTCTTC
d_gene: TRBD2
j_gene: TRBJ2-1
v_gene: TRBV6-1
abundance: .

CDR3aa: CASSAGRTANYGYTF
CDR3nt: TGTGCCAGCAGCGCAGGGCGGACGGCGAACTATGGCTACACCTTC
d_gene: .
j_gene: TRBJ1-2
v_gene: TRBV28
abundance: .

CDR3aa: CASSIEAEIGYTF
CDR3nt: TGTGCCAGTAGTATCGAGGCGGAGATTGGCTACACCTTC
d_gene: .
j_gene: TRBJ1-2
v_gene: TRBV19
abundance: .

CDR3aa: CASSLQGAANEKLFF
CDR3nt: TGTGCCAGCAGCTTACAGGGGGCTGCTAATGAAAAACTGTTTTTT
d_gene: TRBD1
j_gene: TRBJ1-4
v_gene: TRBV28
abundance: .

CDR3aa: CASSSKGLENYNEQFF
CDR3nt: TGTGCCAGCAGCTCTAAAGGACTAGAAAATTACAATGAGCAGTTCTTC
d_gene: .
j_gene: TRBJ2-1
v_gene: TRBV21-1
abundance: .

CDR3aa: CASSRKGGAGYTF
CDR3nt: TGCGCCAGCAGCCGAAAGGGAGGGGCGGGCTACACCTTC
d_gene: .
j_gene: TRBJ1-2
v_gene: TRBV4-3
abundance: .

CDR3aa: CASSLVGAGLAYEQYF
CDR3nt: TGTGCCAGCAGCTTAGTGGGCGCAGGACTAGCCTACGAGCAGTACTTC
d_gene: TRBD2
j_gene: TRBJ2-7
v_gene: TRBV7-2
abundance: .

CDR3aa: CASRPSGKSTDTQYF
CDR3nt: TGTGCCAGCAGACCGAGCGGGAAGAGCACAGATACGCAGTATTTT
d_gene: TRBD2
j_gene: TRBJ2-3
v_gene: TRBV7-3
abundance: few

CDR3aa: CSDGGNYGYTF
CDR3nt: TGCAGCGATGGAGGGAACTATGGCTACACCTTC
d_gene: .
j_gene: TRBJ1-2
v_gene: TRBV29-1
abundance: .

CDR3aa: CASSIGGSGYGYTF
CDR3nt: TGTGCCAGTAGTATCGGGGGGAGCGGCTATGGCTACACCTTC
d_gene: .
j_gene: TRBJ1-2
v_gene: TRBV19
abundance: .

CDR3aa: CASSRGAQETQYF
CDR3nt: TGTGCCAGCAGTCGTGGGGCCCAAGAGACCCAGTACTTC
d_gene: .
j_gene: TRBJ2-5
v_gene: TRBV6-1
abundance: once

CDR3aa: CASSFRVRQGENQETQYF
CDR3nt: TGTGCCAGCAGCTTTAGAGTCCGGCAGGGGGAAAACCAAGAGACCCAGTACTTC
d_gene: TRBD1
j_gene: TRBJ2-5
v_gene: TRBV5-6
abundance: .

CDR3aa: CASSPIPQTVGDGYTF
CDR3nt: TGTGCCAGCAGTCCCATCCCACAGACGGTGGGTGATGGCTACACCTTC
d_gene: .
j_gene: TRBJ1-2
v_gene: TRBV28
abundance: .

CDR3aa: CASSPRTVYTGELFF
CDR3nt: TGCGCCAGCAGCCCGAGGACAGTATACACCGGGGAGCTGTTTTTT
d_gene: .
j_gene: TRBJ2-2
v_gene: TRBV4-1
abundance: .

CDR3aa: CASSLKTDHDLPTDTQYF
CDR3nt: TGTGCCAGCAGTTTAAAAACAGACCATGATTTACCCACAGATACGCAGTATTTT
d_gene: .
j_gene: TRBJ2-3
v_gene: TRBV27
abundance: once

CDR3aa: CASSQVGVSPLHF
CDR3nt: TGCGCCAGCAGCCAAGTAGGGGTTTCACCCCTCCACTTT
d_gene: .
j_gene: TRBJ1-6
v_gene: TRBV4-3
abundance: .